In its sample, the clone carrying this TCR beta chain was seen a few times. Repertoires were generated with immunoSEQ multiplex PCR, while TCRdb's copy carries only in-frame clones and drops some. This table has roughly 100,000 clones, 70% to 90% appearing once. This sample was taken from a study of cytomegalovirus exposure and HLA in healthy donors. The sequenced sample consisted of PBMCs. The sequence was collected from a young woman in good health and CMV-seropositive.

The CDR3 is CASSAGEIAKNIQYF. The CDR3 region has the DNA TGTGCCAGCAGCGCAGGGGAAATAGCCAAAAACATTCAGTACTTC. This chain joins TRBV11-3 and TRBJ2-4; D is possibly TRBD1 (6 bases). The V gene lost 5 bases and the J gene lost 0 bases, with 11 bases spanning the gap. CDR1 and CDR2 from the germline V gene are SGHNT and YENEEA. CDR3 size: 15 residues.